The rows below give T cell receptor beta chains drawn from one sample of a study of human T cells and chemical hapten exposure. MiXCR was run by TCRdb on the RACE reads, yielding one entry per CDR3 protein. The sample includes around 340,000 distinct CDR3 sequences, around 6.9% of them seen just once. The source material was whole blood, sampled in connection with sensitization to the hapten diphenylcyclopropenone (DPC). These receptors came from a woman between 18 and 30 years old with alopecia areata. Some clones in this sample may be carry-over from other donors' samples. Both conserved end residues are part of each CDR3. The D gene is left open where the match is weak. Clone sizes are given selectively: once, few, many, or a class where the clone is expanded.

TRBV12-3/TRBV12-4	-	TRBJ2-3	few	CASSLQQGGTDTQYF	TGTGCCAGCAGTTTACAACAGGGCGGCACAGATACGCAGTATTTT
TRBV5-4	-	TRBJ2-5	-	CASSLGQGVAETQYF	TGTGCCAGCAGCTTGGGTCAGGGTGTAGCTGAGACCCAGTACTTC
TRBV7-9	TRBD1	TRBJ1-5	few	CASSAQGERQPQHF	TGTGCCAGCAGCGCACAGGGGGAGCGTCAGCCCCAGCATTTT
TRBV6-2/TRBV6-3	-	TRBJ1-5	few	CASSETRGPYSNQPQHF	TGTGCCAGCAGCGAGACCAGGGGTCCTTATAGCAATCAGCCCCAGCATTTT
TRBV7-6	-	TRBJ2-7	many	CASSSSITTYEQYF	TGTGCCAGCAGCTCTAGCATAACGACCTACGAGCAGTACTTC
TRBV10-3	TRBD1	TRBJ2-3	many	CAISEETGESTDTQYF	TGTGCCATCAGTGAGGAAACAGGGGAAAGCACAGATACGCAGTATTTT
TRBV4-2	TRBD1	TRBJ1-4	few	CASSQEGTEFNEKLFF	TGTGCCAGCAGCCAAGAAGGGACAGAGTTTAATGAAAAACTGTTTTTT
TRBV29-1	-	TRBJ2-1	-	CSVTGSFEQFF	TGCAGCGTTACCGGATCCTTCGAGCAGTTCTTC
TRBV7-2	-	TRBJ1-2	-	CASSSIRVDGYTF	TGTGCCAGCAGCTCTATCAGGGTAGATGGCTACACCTTC
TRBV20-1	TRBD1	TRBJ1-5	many	CSVFSGGRGNQPQHF	TGCAGTGTCTTTTCAGGGGGTCGGGGCAATCAGCCCCAGCATTTT